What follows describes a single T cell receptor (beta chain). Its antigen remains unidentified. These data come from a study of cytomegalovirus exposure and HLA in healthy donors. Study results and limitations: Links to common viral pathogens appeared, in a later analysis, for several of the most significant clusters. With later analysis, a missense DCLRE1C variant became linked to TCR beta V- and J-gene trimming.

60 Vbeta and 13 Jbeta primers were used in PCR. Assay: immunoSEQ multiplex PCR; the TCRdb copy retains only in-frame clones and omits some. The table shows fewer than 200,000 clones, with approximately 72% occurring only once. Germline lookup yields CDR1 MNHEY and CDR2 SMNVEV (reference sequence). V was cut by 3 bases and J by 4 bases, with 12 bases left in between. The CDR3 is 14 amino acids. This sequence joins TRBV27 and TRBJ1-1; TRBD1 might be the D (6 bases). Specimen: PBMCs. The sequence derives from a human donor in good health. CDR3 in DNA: TGTGCCAGCAGTTTCACAGCGACAGGCACTGAAGCTTTCTTT. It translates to CASSFTATGTEAFF.